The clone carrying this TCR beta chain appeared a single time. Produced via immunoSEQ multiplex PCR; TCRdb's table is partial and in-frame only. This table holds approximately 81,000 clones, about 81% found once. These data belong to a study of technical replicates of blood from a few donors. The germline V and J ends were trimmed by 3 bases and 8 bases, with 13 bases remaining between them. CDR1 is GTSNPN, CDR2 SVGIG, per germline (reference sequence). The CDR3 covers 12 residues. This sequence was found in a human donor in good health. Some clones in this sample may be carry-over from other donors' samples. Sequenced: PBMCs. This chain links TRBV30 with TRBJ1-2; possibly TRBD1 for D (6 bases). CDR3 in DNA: TGTGCCTGGAGAGGGCAGGGGAAGGGCTACACCTTC. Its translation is CAWRGQGKGYTF. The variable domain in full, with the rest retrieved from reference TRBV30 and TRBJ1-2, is SQTIHQWPATLVQPVGSPLSLECTVEGTSNPNLYWYRQAAGRGLQLLFYSVGIGQISSEVPQNLSASRPQDRQFILSSKKLLLSDSGFYLCAWRGQGKGYTFGSGTRLTVV.